This TCR beta chain was profiled in a study of human T cells and chemical hapten exposure. Across the study: Mostly female patients had alopecia areata, totalis or universalis. Small pooled library volume differences chiefly drove per-sample TCR yield variation.

TCRdb re-derived calls from the RACE reads in MiXCR, one entry per CDR3 protein. The sample shows around 130,000 distinct CDR3 sequences, around 11% of them seen only once. This clonotype has a count of ten or more. Time point given: patch test 2, 6 weeks after DPC sensitization. Sample treatment: therapeutic diphenylcyclopropenone sensitization with weekly scalp DPC. Whole blood, unfractionated, served as the material for total RNA extraction. The TCR comes from a woman in her forties or fifties with alopecia areata. Some clones in this sample may be carry-over from other donors' samples. Sequencing used whole blood, obtained in connection with sensitization to the hapten diphenylcyclopropenone (DPC).

The CDR3 here is CASSQSGYNEQFF. The CDR3 DNA is TGTGCCAGCTCACAGAGTGGGTACAATGAGCAGTTCTTC. The V and J genes are TRBV18 and TRBJ2-1; no definite D call. V dropped 4 bases and J dropped 4 bases, with 8 bases sitting between them. This CDR3 is built from 13 residues. CDR1 is KGHSH, CDR2 LQKENI, per germline.